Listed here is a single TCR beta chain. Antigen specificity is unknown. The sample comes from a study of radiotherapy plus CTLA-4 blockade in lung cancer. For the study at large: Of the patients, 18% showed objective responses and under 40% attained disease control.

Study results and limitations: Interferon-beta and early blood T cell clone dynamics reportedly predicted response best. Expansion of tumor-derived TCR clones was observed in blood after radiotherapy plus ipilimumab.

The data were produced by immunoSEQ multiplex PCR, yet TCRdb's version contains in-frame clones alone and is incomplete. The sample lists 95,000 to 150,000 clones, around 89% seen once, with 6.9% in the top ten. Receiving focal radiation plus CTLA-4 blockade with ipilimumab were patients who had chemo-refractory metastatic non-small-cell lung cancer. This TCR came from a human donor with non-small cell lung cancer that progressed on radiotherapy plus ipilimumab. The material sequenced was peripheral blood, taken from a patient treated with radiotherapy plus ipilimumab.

Written as DNA, the CDR3 is TGTGCCATCAGTGATAATCGGGAGGGCCCTCGGGAGCAGTACTTC. Encoded protein: CAISDNREGPREQYF. The chain links TRBV10-3 to TRBJ2-7; TRBD2 matches 8 bases. With 3 bases clipped from V and 7 bases from J, the junction kept 11 bases outside the gene matches. The CDR3 loop spans 15 amino acids. CDR1 and CDR2 from the germline V gene are ENHRY and SYGVKD.